One sample yielded the 10 T cell receptor beta chains listed below, sequenced in a study of low-dose radiotherapy and immunotherapy resistance in tumors (dated by TCRdb to between 2020 and 2023). Sequenced using an Illumina HiSeq 2500. First-strand cDNA was synthesized with Superscript III and a set of TRAV- and TRBV-specific primers, covering both TCRalpha and TCRbeta chains. TCRs were amplified for around 20 PCR cycles with Phusion, using a constant-region primer paired with the adapter attached to the V primers. Starting from the raw public reads, TCRdb applied fastp trimming at Q25, assembled clones with MiXCR and retained in-frame beta chains. Rows with a matching CDR3 protein are joined into one entry that keeps the most common DNA and genes. This sample lists tens of thousands of distinct CDR3 sequences; 15% to 20% were detected once. Clones ranked in the top ten supply about 2.8% of the sample.

Interpreted using the paper, the time point label stands for: before trial treatment. The starting material was PBMCs, obtained before treatment. Source of these receptors: a male donor with prostate cancer.

V gene TRBV7-8 combines with J gene TRBJ2-2, with a tentative D call TRBD1 (5 bases). Between the trimmed V and J ends, which lost 1 base and 0 bases, there was a span of 15 bases. This CDR3 is built from 18 residues. The V gene's germline CDR1 is SGHVS and CDR2 FQNEAQ. CDR3 protein: CASSLEDSRAANTGELFF. In DNA, the CDR3 is TGTGCCAGCAGCTTAGAGGATAGCAGGGCCGCGAACACCGGGGAGCTGTTTTTT.

This clonotype is classed as medium-sized. The rearrangement joins TRBV5-1 to TRBJ2-7; D perhaps matches TRBD1 (5 bases). Germline V gene data show CDR1 as SGHRS and CDR2 as YFSETQ. V lost 0 bases to trimming and J lost 1 base, with 11 bases between them. This CDR3 region has 15 residues. The CDR3 DNA reads as TGCGCCAGCAGCTTGGGGGGCAGTCCATCCTACGAGCAGTACTTC. It codes for CASSLGGSPSYEQYF.

The table lists this clonotype with many counts. The V call is TRBV20-1, the J call TRBJ2-3, with D perhaps matching TRBD2 (6 bases). The CDR3 contains 14 residues. V was trimmed by 1 base and J by 2 bases, leaving 10 bases between them. Germline CDR1 is DFQATT and CDR2 is SNEGSKA (reference sequence). The CDR3 DNA reads as TGCAGTGCTAGAGTGGCGGGGATCACAGATACGCAGTATTTT. This codes for CSARVAGITDTQYF.

The CDR3 DNA is TGTGCCGCCCTGACAGGAGGAGTGGAGACCCAGTACTTC. Amino acids: CAALTGGVETQYF. The V gene is TRBV2, the J gene TRBJ2-5; the D gene is possibly TRBD1 (6 bases). The length of the CDR3 is 13 residues. Deletions cut 11 bases from V and 5 bases from J, with 18 bases between. The germline V gene encodes CDR1 SNHLY and CDR2 FYNNEI. The full variable domain, with the rest looked up from reference TRBV2 and TRBJ2-5, is EPEVTQTPSHQVTQMGQEVILRCVPISNHLYFYWYRQILGQKVEFLVSFYNNEISEKSEIFDDQFSVERPDGSNFTLKIRSTKLEDSAMYFCAALTGGVETQYFGPGTRLLVL.

This clonotype has at least ten counts. The chain couples TRBV29-1 to TRBJ1-3; 9 nucleotides align to TRBD1. This CDR3 has 16 amino acids. In germline, CDR1 is SQVTM, CDR2 ANQGSEA. With 0 bases clipped from V and 4 bases from J, the junction kept 7 bases outside the gene matches. The chain's CDR3 is CSVEDQGTGRGNTIYF. CDR3 bases: TGCAGCGTTGAAGATCAAGGGACAGGGCGAGGAAACACCATATATTTT.

The CDR3 DNA reads as TGCAGTGCAGCGTACGGGACTAGCAACGAGCAGTACTTC. Its protein is CSAAYGTSNEQYF. This rearrangement joins TRBV20-1 to TRBJ2-7, with 9 bases matching TRBD2. The junction had 8 bases not matched to a gene; V was cut back by 6 bases and J by 5 bases. CDR3 length: 13 amino acids. The germline V gene has CDR1 DFQATT and CDR2 SNEGSKA (reference sequence).

At least ten counts were recorded for this clonotype. V is TRBV6-2 or TRBV6-3 and J is TRBJ2-5; TRBD2 aligns across 7 bases. Losses at the gene ends were 5 bases for V and 1 base for J; bases not matched to a gene: 10. In germline, CDR1 is MNHEY, CDR2 SVGEGT. This CDR3 has 16 amino acids. CDR3 protein: CASSPTLAAVQETQYF. CDR3 DNA sequence: TGTGCCAGCAGTCCAACCCTAGCGGCGGTCCAAGAGACCCAGTACTTC.

This clonotype occurred a few times. Possible read error: a much larger clone is one base away. The chain has TRBV30 and TRBJ2-6; D is unresolved. CDR3 size: 16 residues. Germline V lookup: CDR1 GTSNPN, CDR2 SVGIG (reference sequence). This chain's CDR3 is CAWSVTGNSEANVLTF. The CDR3 bases are TGTGCCTGGAGTGTAACTGGGAACTCTGAGGCCAACGTCCTGACTTTC.

The chain recombines TRBV3-1 with TRBJ2-6, with a possible D match to TRBD1 (5 bases). The germline gives CDR1 LGHDT, CDR2 YNNKEL (reference sequence). V was cut by 2 bases and J by 2 bases, with 19 bases left in between. The CDR3 extends over 19 amino acids. The CDR3 reads CASSQIVEYRSPGANVLTF. Here the CDR3 DNA reads TGTGCCAGCAGCCAAATAGTAGAGTACAGGTCTCCTGGGGCCAACGTCCTGACTTTC.

This clonotype was recorded at least ten times. V gene TRBV5-6 combines with J gene TRBJ1-6; D unclear. V was trimmed by 4 bases and J by 8 bases, leaving 19 bases between them. The CDR3 has 16 residues. Germline V gene lookup returns CDR1 SGHDT and CDR2 YYEEEE. The DNA for the CDR3 is TGTGCCAGCAGCGTGCGCGTGGCAAGCATAGATTCACCCCTCCACTTT. Protein sequence: CASSVRVASIDSPLHF.